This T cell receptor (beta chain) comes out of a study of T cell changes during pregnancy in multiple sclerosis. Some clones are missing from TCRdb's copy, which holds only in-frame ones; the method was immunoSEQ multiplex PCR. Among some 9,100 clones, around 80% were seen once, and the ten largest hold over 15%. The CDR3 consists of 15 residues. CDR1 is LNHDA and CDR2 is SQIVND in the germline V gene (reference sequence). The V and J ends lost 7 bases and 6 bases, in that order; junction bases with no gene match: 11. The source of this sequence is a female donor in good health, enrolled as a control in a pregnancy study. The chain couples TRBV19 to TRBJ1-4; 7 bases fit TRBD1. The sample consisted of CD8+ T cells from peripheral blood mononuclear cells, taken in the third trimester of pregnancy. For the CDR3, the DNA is TGTGCCAGTACCCATAGGGGGCGGCGGGATGAAAAACTGTTTTTT. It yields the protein CASTHRGRRDEKLFF.